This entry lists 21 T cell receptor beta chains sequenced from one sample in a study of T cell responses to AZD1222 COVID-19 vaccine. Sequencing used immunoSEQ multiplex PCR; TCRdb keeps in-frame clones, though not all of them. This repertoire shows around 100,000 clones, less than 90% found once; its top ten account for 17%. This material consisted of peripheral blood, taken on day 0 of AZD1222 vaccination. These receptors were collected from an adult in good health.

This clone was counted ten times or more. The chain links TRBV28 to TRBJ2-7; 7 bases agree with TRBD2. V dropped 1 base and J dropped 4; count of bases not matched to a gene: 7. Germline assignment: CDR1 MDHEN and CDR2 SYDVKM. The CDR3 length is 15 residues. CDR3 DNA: TGTGCCAGCAGTTTATTGGGGGGGGACCTGTACGAGCAGTACTTC. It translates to CASSLLGGDLYEQYF.

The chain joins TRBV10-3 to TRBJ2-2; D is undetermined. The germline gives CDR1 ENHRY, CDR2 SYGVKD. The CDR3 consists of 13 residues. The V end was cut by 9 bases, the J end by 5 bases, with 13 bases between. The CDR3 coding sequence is TGTGCCATAAGGCCGAGTGAGACCGGGGAGCTGTTTTTT. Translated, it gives CAIRPSETGELFF.

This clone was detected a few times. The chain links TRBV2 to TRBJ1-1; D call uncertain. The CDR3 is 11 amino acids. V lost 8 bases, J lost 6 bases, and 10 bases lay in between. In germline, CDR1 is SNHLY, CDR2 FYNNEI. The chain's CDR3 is CASEFRSEAFF. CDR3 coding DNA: TGTGCCAGCGAGTTTAGGTCTGAAGCTTTCTTT.

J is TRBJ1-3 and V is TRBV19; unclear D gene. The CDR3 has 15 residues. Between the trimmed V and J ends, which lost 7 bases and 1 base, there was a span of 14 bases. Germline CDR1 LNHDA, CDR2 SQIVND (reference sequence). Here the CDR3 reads CASMDGILSGNTIYF. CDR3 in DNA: TGTGCCAGTATGGACGGTATCCTTTCTGGAAACACCATATATTTT.

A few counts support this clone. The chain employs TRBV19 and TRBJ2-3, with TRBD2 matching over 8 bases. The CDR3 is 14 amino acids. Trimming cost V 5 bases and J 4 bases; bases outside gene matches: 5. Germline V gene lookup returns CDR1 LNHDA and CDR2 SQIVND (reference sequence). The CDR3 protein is CASSDRGGPDTQYF. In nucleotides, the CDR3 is TGTGCCAGTAGTGATCGGGGGGGCCCAGATACGCAGTATTTT.

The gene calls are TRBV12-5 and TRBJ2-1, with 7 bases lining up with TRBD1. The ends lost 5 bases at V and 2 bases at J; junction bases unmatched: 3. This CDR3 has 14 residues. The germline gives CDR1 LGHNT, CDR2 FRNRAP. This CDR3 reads CASGDGTAYNEQFF. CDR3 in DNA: TGTGCTAGTGGTGACGGGACAGCCTACAATGAGCAGTTCTTC.

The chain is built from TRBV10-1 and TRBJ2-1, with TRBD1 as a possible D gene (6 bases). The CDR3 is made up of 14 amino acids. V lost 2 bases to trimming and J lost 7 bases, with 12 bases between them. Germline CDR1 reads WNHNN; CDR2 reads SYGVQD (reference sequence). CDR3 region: CASSEGTSQNEQFF. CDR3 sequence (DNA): TGCGCCAGCAGTGAGGGGACAAGTCAAAATGAGCAGTTCTTC.

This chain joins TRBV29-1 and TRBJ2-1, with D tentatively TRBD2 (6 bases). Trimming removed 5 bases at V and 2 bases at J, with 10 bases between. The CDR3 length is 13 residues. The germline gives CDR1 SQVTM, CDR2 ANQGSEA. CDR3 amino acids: CSVRDSTYNEQFF. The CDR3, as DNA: TGCAGCGTTCGGGACTCCACCTACAATGAGCAGTTCTTC.

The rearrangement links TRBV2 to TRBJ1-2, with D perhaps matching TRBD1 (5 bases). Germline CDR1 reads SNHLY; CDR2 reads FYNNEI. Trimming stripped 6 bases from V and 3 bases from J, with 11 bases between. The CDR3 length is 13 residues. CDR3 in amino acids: CASRLGTDYGYTF. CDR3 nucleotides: TGTGCCAGCAGGCTAGGGACGGACTATGGCTACACCTTC.

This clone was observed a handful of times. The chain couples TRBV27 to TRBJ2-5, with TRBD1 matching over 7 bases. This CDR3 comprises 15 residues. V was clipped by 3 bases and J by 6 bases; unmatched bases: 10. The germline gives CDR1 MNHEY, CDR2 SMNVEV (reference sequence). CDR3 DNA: TGTGCCAGCAGTTTCTGGCAGGGGGATAGGAAGACCCAGTACTTC. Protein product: CASSFWQGDRKTQYF.

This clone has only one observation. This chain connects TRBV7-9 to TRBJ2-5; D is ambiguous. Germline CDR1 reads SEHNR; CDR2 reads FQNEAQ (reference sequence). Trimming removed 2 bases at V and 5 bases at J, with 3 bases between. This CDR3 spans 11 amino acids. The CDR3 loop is CASSLSETQYF. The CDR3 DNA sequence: TGTGCCAGCAGCTTAAGCGAGACCCAGTACTTC.

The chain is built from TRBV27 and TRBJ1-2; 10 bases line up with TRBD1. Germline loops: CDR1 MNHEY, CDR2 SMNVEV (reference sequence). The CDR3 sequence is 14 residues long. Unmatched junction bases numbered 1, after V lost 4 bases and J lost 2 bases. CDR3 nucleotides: TGTGCCAGCAGTTCGACAGGGGGCAACTATGGCTACACCTTC. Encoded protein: CASSSTGGNYGYTF.

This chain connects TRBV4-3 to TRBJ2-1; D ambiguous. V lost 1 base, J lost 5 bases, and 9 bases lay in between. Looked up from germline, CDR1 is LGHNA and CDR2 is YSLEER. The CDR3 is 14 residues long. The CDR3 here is CASSQGMGNNEQFF. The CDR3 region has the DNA TGCGCCAGCAGCCAAGGGATGGGGAACAATGAGCAGTTCTTC.

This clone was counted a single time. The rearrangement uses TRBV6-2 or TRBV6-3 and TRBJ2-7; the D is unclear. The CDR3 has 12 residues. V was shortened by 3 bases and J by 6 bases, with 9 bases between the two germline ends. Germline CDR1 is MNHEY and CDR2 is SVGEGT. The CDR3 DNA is TGTGCCAGCAGTTATGTGGGAAGCGAGCAGTACGTC. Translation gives CASSYVGSEQYV.

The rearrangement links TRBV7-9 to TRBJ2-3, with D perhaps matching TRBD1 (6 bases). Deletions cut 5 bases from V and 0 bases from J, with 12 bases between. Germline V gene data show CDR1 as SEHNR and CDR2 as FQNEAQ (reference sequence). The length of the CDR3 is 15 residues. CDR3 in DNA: TGTGCCAGCAGCCCGACAGGTTTTAGCACAGATACGCAGTATTTT. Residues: CASSPTGFSTDTQYF.

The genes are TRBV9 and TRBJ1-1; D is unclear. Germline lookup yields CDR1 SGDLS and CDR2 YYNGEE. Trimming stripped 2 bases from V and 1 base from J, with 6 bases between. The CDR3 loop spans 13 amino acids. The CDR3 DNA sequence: TGTGCCAGCAGCGTGAAGGGGAACACTGAAGCTTTCTTT. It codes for CASSVKGNTEAFF.

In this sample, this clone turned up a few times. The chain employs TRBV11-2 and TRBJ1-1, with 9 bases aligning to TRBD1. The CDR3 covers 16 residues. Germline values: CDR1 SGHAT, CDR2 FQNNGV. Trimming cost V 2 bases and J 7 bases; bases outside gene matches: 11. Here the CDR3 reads CASSLRGQGLSSEAFF. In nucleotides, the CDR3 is TGTGCCAGCAGCTTAAGGGGACAGGGACTATCCAGTGAAGCTTTCTTT.

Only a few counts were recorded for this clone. The CDR3 spells CASSLDYPDNEQFF. DNA of the CDR3: TGTGCCAGCAGCTTGGACTACCCTGACAATGAGCAGTTCTTC. The chain has TRBV7-2 and TRBJ2-1, with D possibly matching TRBD2 (6 bases). The CDR3 totals 14 residues. Germline CDR1 SGHTA, CDR2 FQGNSA. V lost 3 bases and J 5 bases, leaving 11 bases between the germline ends.

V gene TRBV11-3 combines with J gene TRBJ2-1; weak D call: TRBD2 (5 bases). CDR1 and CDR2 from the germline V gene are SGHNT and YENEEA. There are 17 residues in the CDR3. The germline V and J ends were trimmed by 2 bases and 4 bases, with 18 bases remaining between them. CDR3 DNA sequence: TGTGCCAGCAGCTTAAATTACCCGGGGTCGCTGTACAATGAGCAGTTCTTC. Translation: CASSLNYPGSLYNEQFF.

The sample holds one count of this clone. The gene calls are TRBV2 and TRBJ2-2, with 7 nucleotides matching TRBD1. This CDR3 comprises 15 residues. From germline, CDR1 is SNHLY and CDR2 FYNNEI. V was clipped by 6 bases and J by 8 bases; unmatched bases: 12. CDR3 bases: TGTGCCAGCAGCACGGACAGGAGGAAGCTAGGGGAGCTGTTTTTT. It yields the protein CASSTDRRKLGELFF. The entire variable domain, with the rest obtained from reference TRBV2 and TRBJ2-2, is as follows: EPEVTQTPSHQVTQMGQEVILRCVPISNHLYFYWYRQILGQKVEFLVSFYNNEISEKSEIFDDQFSVERPDGSNFTLKIRSTKLEDSAMYFCASSTDRRKLGELFFGEGSRLTVL.

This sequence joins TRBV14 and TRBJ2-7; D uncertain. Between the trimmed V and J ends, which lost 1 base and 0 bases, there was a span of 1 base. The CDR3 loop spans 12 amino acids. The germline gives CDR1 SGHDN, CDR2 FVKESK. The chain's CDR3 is CASSQASYEQYF. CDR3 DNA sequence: TGTGCCAGCAGCCAAGCCTCCTACGAGCAGTACTTC.